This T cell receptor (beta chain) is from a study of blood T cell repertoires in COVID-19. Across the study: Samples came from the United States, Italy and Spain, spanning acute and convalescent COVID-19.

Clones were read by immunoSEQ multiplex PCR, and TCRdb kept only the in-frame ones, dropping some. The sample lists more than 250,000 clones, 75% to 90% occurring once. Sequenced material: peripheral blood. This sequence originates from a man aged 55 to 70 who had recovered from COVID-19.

CDR3 DNA: TGTGCCAGTAGTATATCCGCCGCGAGCTCCTACGAGCAGTACTTC. It codes for CASSISAASSYEQYF. The chain couples TRBV19 to TRBJ2-7; D is ambiguous. This CDR3 contains 15 residues. CDR1 is LNHDA and CDR2 is SQIVND in the germline V gene (reference sequence). The V gene lost 2 bases and the J gene lost 0 bases, with 11 bases spanning the gap.